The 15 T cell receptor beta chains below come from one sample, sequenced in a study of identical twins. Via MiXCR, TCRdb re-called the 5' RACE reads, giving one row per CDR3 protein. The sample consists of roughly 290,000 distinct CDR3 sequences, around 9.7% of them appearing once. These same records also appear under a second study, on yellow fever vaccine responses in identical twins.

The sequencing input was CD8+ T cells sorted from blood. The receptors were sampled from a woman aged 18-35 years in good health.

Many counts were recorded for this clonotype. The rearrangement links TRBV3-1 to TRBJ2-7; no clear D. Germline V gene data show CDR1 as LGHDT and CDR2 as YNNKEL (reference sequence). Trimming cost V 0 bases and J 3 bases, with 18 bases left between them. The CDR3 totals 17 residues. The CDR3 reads CASSQDRSAFHLYEQYF. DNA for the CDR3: TGTGCCAGCAGCCAAGATCGGTCCGCGTTCCATCTCTACGAGCAGTACTTC.

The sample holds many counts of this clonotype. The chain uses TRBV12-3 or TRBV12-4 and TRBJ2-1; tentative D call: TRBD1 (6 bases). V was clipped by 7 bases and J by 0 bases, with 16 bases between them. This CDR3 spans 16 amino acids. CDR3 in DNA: TGTGCCAGCACCCCTCGGGACATGAGCTCCTACAATGAGCAGTTCTTC. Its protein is CASTPRDMSSYNEQFF.

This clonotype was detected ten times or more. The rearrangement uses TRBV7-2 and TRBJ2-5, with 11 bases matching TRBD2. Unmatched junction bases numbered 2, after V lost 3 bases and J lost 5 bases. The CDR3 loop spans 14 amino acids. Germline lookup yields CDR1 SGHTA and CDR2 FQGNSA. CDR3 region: CASSFSGRGETQYF. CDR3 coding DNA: TGTGCCAGCAGCTTTAGCGGGAGGGGTGAGACCCAGTACTTC.

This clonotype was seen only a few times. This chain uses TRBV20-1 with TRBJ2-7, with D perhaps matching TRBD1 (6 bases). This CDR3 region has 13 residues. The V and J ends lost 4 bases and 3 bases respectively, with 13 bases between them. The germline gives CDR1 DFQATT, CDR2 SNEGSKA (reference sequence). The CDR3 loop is CSANRQAYYEQYF. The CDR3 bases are TGCAGTGCTAATCGACAGGCCTACTACGAGCAGTACTTC.

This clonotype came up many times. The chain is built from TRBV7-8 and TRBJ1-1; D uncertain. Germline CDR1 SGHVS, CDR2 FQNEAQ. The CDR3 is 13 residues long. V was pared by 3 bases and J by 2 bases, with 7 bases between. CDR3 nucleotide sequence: TGTGCCAGCAGCTTTTGGCGAAACACTGAAGCTTTCTTT. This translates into CASSFWRNTEAFF.

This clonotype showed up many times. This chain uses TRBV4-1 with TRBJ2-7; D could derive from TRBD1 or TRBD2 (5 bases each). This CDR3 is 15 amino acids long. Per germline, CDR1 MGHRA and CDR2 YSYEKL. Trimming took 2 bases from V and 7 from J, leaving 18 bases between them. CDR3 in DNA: TGCGCCAGCAGCCAAAAACAGGAGGTCGGGTGGGAGCAGTACTTC. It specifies CASSQKQEVGWEQYF.

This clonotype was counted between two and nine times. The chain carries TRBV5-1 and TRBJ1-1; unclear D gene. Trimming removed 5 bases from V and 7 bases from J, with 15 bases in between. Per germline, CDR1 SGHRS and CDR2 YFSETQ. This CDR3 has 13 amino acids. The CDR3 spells CASRTSFGGEAFF. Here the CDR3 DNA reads TGCGCCAGCAGGACGTCTTTCGGCGGTGAAGCTTTCTTT. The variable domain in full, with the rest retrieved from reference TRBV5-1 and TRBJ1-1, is KAGVTQTPRYLIKTRGQQVTLSCSPISGHRSVSWYQQTPGQGLQFLFEYFSETQRNKGNFPGRFSGRQFSNSRSEMNVSTLELGDSALYLCASRTSFGGEAFFGQGTRLTVV.

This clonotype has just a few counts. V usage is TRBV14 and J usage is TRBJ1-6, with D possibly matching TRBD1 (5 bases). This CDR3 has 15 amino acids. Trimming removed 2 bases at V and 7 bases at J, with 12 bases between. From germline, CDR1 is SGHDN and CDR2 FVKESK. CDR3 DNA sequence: TGTGCCAGCAGCCAAAGCTGGGGGAGGAATTCACCCCTCCACTTT. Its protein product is CASSQSWGRNSPLHF.

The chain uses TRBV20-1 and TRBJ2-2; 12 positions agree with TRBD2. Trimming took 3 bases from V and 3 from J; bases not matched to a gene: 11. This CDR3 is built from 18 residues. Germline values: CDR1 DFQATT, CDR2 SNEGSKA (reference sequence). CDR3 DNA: TGCAGTGCTAGGGGGTTCCAGACTAGCGGGAGACACACCGGGGAGCTGTTTTTT. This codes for CSARGFQTSGRHTGELFF.

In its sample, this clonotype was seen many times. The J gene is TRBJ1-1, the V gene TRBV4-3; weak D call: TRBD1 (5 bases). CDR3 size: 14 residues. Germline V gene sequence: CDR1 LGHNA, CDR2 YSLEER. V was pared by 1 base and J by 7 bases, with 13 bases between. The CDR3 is CASSQGLTEDEAFF. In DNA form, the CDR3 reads TGCGCCAGCAGCCAAGGCTTGACAGAGGATGAAGCTTTCTTT.

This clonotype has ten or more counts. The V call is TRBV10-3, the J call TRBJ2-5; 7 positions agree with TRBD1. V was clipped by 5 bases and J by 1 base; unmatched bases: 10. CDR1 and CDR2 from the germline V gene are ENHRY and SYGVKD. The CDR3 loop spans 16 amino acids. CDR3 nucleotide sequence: TGTGCCATCAGTCCGTGGGACAGAACCCTCCAAGAGACCCAGTACTTC. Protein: CAISPWDRTLQETQYF.

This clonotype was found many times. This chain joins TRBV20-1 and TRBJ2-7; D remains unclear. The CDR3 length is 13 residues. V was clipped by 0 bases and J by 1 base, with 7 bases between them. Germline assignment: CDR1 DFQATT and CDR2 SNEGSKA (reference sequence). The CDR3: CSARDVDSYEQYF. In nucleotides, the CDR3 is TGCAGTGCTAGAGATGTGGATTCCTACGAGCAGTACTTC.

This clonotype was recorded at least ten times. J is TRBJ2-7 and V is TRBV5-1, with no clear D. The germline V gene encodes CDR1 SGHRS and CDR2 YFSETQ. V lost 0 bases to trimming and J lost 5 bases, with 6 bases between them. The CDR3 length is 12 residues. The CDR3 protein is CASSLVADEQYF. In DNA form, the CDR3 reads TGCGCCAGCAGCTTGGTGGCTGACGAGCAGTACTTC.

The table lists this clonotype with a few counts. In nucleotides, the CDR3 is TGCAGTGCTAGAGTACTAGCGGGAGGGAATGAGCAGTTCTTC. This translates into CSARVLAGGNEQFF. The rearrangement joins TRBV20-1 to TRBJ2-1; 13 bases agree with TRBD2. V lost 1 base and J lost 7; bases outside the gene matches: 1. Germline V gene lookup returns CDR1 DFQATT and CDR2 SNEGSKA (reference sequence). CDR3 length: 14 amino acids.

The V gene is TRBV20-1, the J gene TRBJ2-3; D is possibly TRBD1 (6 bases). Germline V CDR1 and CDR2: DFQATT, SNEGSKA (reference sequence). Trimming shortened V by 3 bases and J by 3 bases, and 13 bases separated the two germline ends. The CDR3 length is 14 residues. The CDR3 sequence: CSASTWGRTDTQYF. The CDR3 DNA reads TGCAGTGCTAGTACGTGGGGGCGGACAGATACGCAGTATTTT.